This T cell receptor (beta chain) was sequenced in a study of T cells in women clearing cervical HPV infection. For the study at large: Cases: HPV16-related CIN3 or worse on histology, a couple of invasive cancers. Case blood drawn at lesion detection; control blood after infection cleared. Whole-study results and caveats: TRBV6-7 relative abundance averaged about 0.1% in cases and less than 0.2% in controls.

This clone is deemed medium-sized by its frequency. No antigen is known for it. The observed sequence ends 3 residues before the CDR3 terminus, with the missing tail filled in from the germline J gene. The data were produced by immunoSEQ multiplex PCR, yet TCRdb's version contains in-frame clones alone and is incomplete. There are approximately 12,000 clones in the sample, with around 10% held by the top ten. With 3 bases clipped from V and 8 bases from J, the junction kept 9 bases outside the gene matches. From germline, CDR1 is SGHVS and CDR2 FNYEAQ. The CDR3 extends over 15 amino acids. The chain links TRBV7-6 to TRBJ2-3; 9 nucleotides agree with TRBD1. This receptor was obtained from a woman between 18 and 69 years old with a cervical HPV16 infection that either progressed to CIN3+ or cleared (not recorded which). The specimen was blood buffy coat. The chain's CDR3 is CASSFNRGLGGTQYF. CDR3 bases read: TGTGCCAGCAGCTTTAACAGGGGGCTTGGGGGTACG.